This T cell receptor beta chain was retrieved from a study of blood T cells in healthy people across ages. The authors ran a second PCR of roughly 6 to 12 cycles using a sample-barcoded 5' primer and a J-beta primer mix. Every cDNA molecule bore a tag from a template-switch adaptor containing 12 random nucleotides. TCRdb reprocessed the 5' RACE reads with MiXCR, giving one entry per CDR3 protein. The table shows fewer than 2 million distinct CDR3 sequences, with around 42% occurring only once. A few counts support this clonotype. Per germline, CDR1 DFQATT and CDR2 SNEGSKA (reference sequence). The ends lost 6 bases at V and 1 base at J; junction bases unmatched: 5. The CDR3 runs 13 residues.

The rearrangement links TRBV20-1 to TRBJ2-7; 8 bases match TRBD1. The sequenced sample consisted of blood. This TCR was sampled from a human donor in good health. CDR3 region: CSATQGASYEQYF. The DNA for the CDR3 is TGCAGTGCGACCCAGGGGGCTTCCTACGAGCAGTACTTC.